This TCR beta chain was captured in a study of shared clonotypes between healthy human individuals. CD45RO+ cells and CCR7-negative CD45RA+ TemRA cells were combined as CD8 memory. Between the trimmed V and J ends, which lost 4 bases and 14 bases, there was a span of 15 bases. The CDR3 contains 13 residues. Germline assignment: CDR1 LNHDA and CDR2 SQIVND (reference sequence). The repertoire was sequenced with immunoSEQ multiplex PCR; TCRdb's copy has only in-frame clones and lacks some. The table has around 320,000 clones, around 90% seen once. This clone was recorded a few times. The chain links TRBV19 to TRBJ1-6; a weak D match, TRBD1 (5 bases). Sequencing input: memory CD8+ T cells sorted from blood. Subset in this sample: CD45RO+ cells pooled with CCR7-negative TemRA cells. This TCR was recovered from a man between 18 and 35 years old in good health. The CDR3 nucleotides read TGTGCCAGTAGTAGCACAGGTAGGGGAACCCTCCACTTT. This codes for CASSSTGRGTLHF.